Ten or more counts support the clone carrying this T cell receptor (beta chain). The CDR3 is 13 amino acids. V shed 5 bases and J shed 14 bases, with 19 bases lying between them. The germline CDR1 and CDR2 sequences are SEHNR and FQNEAQ (reference sequence). Researchers amplified the TCR beta CDR3 regions from RNA transcripts. Researchers ran a first-round RT-PCR on the TCR CDR3 using the HTBI primer set. TCRdb re-called the multiplex PCR reads with MiXCR, one entry per CDR3 protein. This sample has 500,000 or so distinct CDR3 sequences, with approximately 17% found just once. This entry is derived from a study of T cells in Graves' hyperthyroidism and ophthalmopathy.

Sample: blood. V usage is TRBV7-9 and J usage is TRBJ2-1, with a weak D call TRBD2 (6 bases). This receptor was obtained from a woman aged 18-29 years with Graves' ophthalmopathy. In nucleotides, the CDR3 is TGTGCCAGCAGCCTCCTGCCCCGTGGAGGGGAGTTCTTC. Translated, it gives CASSLLPRGGEFF.